This TCR beta chain is from a study of metastatic and nonmetastatic thyroid tumors. Study-wide points: In blood and tumor, TCR beta diversity was reportedly significantly higher in malignant thyroid tumors than in benign nodules.

Ahead of thyroid surgery, no patient had received treatment of any kind. This clone was recorded at least ten times. Its target is unknown. Original processing methods: In papillary thyroid cancer, a distant-metastasis classifier was built using CDR3 differences across clinicopathological groups. TCRdb reprocessed the PCR reads using MiXCR. The authors' filters were not applied to this entry. In the table there are around 34,000 clones, 15% of which are singletons. Germline CDR1 reads SGHTA; CDR2 reads FQGNSA. Trimming removed 5 bases at V and 0 bases at J, with 11 bases between. The CDR3 sequence is 15 residues long.

The chain links TRBV7-2 to TRBJ2-1, with a weak D call TRBD2 (5 bases). Sequenced sample: blood. The TCR originated in a male donor with papillary thyroid cancer or a benign thyroid nodule (not recorded which). Some clones in this sample may be carry-over from other donors' samples. The CDR3 DNA is TGTGCCAGCAGCAAGGACTTCAGCTCCTACAATGAGCAGTTCTTC. It yields the protein CASSKDFSSYNEQFF.